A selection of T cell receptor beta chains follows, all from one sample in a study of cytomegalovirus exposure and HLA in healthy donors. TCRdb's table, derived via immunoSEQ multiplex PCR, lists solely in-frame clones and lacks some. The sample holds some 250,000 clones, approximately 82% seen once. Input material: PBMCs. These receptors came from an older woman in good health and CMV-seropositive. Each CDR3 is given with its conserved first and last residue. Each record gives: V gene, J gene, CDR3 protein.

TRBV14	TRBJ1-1	CASSHLKEQLNTEAFF
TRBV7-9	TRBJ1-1	CASSWGTSTEAFF
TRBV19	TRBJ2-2	CASSMSRGRVTGELFF
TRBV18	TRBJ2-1	CASSPGTDNEQFF
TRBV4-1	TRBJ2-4	CASSQLTGTGAKNIQYF
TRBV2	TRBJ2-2	CASSGPPGVAGDAGELFF
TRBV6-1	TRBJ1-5	CASSERGGQPQHF
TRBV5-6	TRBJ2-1	CASSTGQYNEQFF
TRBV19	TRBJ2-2	CASTPGRPFNTGELFF
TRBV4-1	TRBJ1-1	CASSQAGSYEAFF
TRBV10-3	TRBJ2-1	CAISERGTYNEQFF
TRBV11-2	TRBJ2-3	CASSLETSVLDTQYF
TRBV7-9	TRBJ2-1	CASSALAGVVVDEQFF
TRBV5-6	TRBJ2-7	CASSWGTSGQVTYEQYF
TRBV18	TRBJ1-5	CASSSTDSNQPQHF
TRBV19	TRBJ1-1	CASSIVGQEDTEAFF
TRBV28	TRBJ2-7	CAGSHSLVGYEQYF
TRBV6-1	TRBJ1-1	CASSEVGGTEAFF
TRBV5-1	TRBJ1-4	CASGQGRNDEKLFF
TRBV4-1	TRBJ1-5	CASSQDPGQPQHF
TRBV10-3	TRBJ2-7	CAISESGGTGNEQYF
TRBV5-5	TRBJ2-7	CASRGLAGGSYEQYF
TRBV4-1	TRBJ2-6	CASSQLSIPSGANVLTF
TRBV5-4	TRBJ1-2	CASSLGTDIPSTF
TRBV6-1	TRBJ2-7	CASSVLPGQIYEQYF
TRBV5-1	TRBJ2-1	CASSGRTSGRVNNEQFF
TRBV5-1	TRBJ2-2	CASSLQGKRVNTGELFF
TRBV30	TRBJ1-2	CAWSWAANYGYTF
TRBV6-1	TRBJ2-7	CASSEVLAAYEQYF
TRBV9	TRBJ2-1	CASSPRTGVEDEQFF
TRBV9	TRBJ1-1	CASSGDRVDTEAFF
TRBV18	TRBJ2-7	CASSNGNEQYF
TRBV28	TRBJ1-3	CASQGAGGGSGGNTIYF
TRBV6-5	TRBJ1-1	CASSPGQVKGAEAFF
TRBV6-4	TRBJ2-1	CASPTADSYNEQFF
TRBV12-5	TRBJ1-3	CASGLSAGNTIYF
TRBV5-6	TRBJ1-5	CASSLGPNVRNQPQHF
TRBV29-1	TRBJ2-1	CSVDGLAGGLKKLPYNEQFF
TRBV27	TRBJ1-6	CASSFSATLYNSPLHF
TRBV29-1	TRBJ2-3	CSVGQGTDTQYF
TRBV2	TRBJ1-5	CASSEEGTINQPQHF
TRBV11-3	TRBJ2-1	CASSPDRGNEQFF
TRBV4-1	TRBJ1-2	CASSQDPRAGGRIGYTF
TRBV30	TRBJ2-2	CAWSGGGSTGELFF
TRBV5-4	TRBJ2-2	CASTQQGGTGELFF
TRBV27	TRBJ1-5	CASSARPPGQGVEPQHF
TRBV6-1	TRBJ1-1	CASSPGGPNTEAFF
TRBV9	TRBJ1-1	CASSVDETGTTEAFF
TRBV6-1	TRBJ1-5	CASSAADYSNQPQHF
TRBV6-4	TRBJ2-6	CASSDRGTSGANVLTF
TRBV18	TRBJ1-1	CASSPPGGTEAFF
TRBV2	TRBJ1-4	CASSDQNPTNEKLFF